A selection of T cell receptor beta chains follows, all from one sample in a study of PD-L1 blockade in urothelial cancer. Here immunoSEQ multiplex PCR was the method, and the copy in TCRdb shows in-frame clones only, minus some. The sample yields tens of thousands of clones, about four fifths seen once. The sequenced sample was PBMCs, obtained around atezolizumab (anti-PD-L1) treatment. The receptors originated from a man aged 65 to 79 with urothelial cancer. Each CDR3 is given without its conserved first and last residue. A D gene is named only where the DNA matches it firmly. Only part of the rows carry a size: once, few, many, or a class if the clone is expanded.

J gene | D gene | clone size | V gene | CDR3 protein
TRBJ2-1 | TRBD2 | . | TRBV5-5 | ASSFGGVYNEQF
TRBJ2-1 | TRBD2 | . | TRBV10-2 | ASSAGGAPYNEQF
TRBJ2-1 | . | . | TRBV29-1 | SVLSYNEQF
TRBJ2-7 | . | . | TRBV7-3 | ASSLNPQSEQY
TRBJ2-1 | TRBD1 | . | TRBV7-3 | ASSKEGQEQF
TRBJ2-3 | TRBD2 | . | TRBV5-3 | ARSPWGLAGDTQY
TRBJ2-1 | . | . | TRBV27 | ASSPLLDTPEQF
TRBJ2-5 | TRBD1 | . | TRBV30 | AWVDNRGSQETQY
TRBJ1-2 | TRBD1 | . | TRBV5-1 | ASSTAGGANGYT
TRBJ2-3 | TRBD2 | . | TRBV30 | AWSDTTSGMTDTQY
TRBJ2-5 | TRBD2 | once | TRBV29-1 | SVADPGLAGEETQY
TRBJ2-2 | TRBD2 | . | TRBV27 | ASTAGRGYTGELF
TRBJ1-5 | . | . | TRBV7-2 | ASSLSARGTQPQH
TRBJ2-7 | . | many | TRBV2 | ASSKGGAAFYEQY